This entry lists 13 T cell receptor beta chains sequenced from one sample in a study of T cell responses to AZD1222 COVID-19 vaccine. Sequencing used immunoSEQ multiplex PCR; TCRdb keeps in-frame clones, though not all of them. The sample consists of 90,000 to 120,000 clones, approximately 90% of them appearing once. The sequencing used peripheral blood, collected 28 days after the second AZD1222 dose. The source of these receptors is an adult who received the AZD1222 COVID-19 vaccine.

CDR3 region: CASTPGQGASAGELFF. CDR3 sequence (DNA): TGTGCCAGCACTCCGGGACAGGGGGCCTCAGCGGGGGAGCTGTTTTTT. The chain uses TRBV28 and TRBJ2-2; 12 bases are a match to TRBD1. Germline CDR1 MDHEN, CDR2 SYDVKM. J was trimmed by 8 bases and V by 7 bases; bases with no gene match: 11. CDR3 size: 16 residues.

The count of this clone is one. The chain is built from TRBV6-4 and TRBJ1-6; D may be TRBD1 (5 bases). The germline V gene encodes CDR1 MRHNA and CDR2 SNTAGT. The V end lost 2 bases, the J end lost 7 bases, and 12 bases lay between the germline ends. The CDR3 is 15 residues long. DNA for the CDR3: TGTGCCAGCAGTGACCGACCGGGACCGAATTCACCCCTCCACTTT. Translating it yields CASSDRPGPNSPLHF.

The chain employs TRBV7-9 and TRBJ2-3; D possibly corresponds to TRBD1 (6 bases). The V end was cut by 1 base, the J end by 4 bases, with 12 bases between. This CDR3 is built from 15 residues. Germline V gene lookup returns CDR1 SEHNR and CDR2 FQNEAQ (reference sequence). In DNA form, the CDR3 reads TGTGCCAGCAGCTTAGGCGCAGGGGTGGCAGATACGCAGTATTTT. Translation: CASSLGAGVADTQYF. Using reference TRBV7-9 and TRBJ2-3 for the parts outside the CDR3, the full variable domain is DTGVSQNPRHKITKRGQNVTFRCDPISEHNRLYWYRQTLGQGPEFLTYFQNEAQLEKSRLLSDRFSAERPKGSFSTLEIQRTEQGDSAMYLCASSLGAGVADTQYFGPGTRLTVL.

The chain uses TRBV7-8 and TRBJ1-5; D might be TRBD1 (5 bases). CDR1 is SGHVS and CDR2 is FQNEAQ in the germline V gene. The V end lost 4 bases, the J end lost 3 bases, and 7 bases lay between the germline ends. This CDR3 has 13 amino acids. CDR3 residues: CASSSGVNQPQHF. Written as DNA, the CDR3 is TGTGCCAGCAGCTCGGGGGTCAATCAGCCCCAGCATTTT.

The V gene is TRBV3-1 (or the pseudogene TRBV3-2), the J gene TRBJ1-1; TRBD1 aligns across 8 bases. Germline lookup yields CDR1 LGHDT and CDR2 YNNKEL (reference sequence). J lost 5 bases, V lost 5 bases, and 7 bases had no gene match. This CDR3 is built from 14 residues. CDR3 sequence reads: CASSSRTGWTEAFF. CDR3 in DNA: TGTGCCAGCAGCTCGCGGACAGGGTGGACTGAAGCTTTCTTT.

This chain joins TRBV7-9 and TRBJ1-2, with D perhaps TRBD1 (6 bases). The V and J ends lost 5 bases and 4 bases respectively, with 23 bases between them. This CDR3 contains 17 residues. Germline CDR1 SEHNR, CDR2 FQNEAQ (reference sequence). The CDR3 DNA follows: TGTGCCAGCAGCCGAATTGGGCCGGGGGCAAGGGGCTATGGCTACACCTTC. Translation: CASSRIGPGARGYGYTF. Together with reference TRBV7-9 and TRBJ1-2, the CDR3 gives the full variable domain: DTGVSQNPRHKITKRGQNVTFRCDPISEHNRLYWYRQTLGQGPEFLTYFQNEAQLEKSRLLSDRFSAERPKGSFSTLEIQRTEQGDSAMYLCASSRIGPGARGYGYTFGSGTRLTVV.

The chain recombines TRBV5-1 with TRBJ2-3, with D uncertain. The germline gives CDR1 SGHRS, CDR2 YFSETQ. The CDR3 contains 13 residues. V was clipped by 9 bases and J by 0 bases, with 11 bases between them. CDR3: CATKAPSTDTQYF. The CDR3 DNA reads TGCGCCACAAAGGCCCCTAGCACAGATACGCAGTATTTT.

The chain links TRBV19 to TRBJ1-1; tentative D call: TRBD1 (5 bases). Trimming removed 6 bases at V and 4 bases at J, with 12 bases between. The CDR3 covers 13 residues. Germline loops: CDR1 LNHDA, CDR2 SQIVND (reference sequence). CDR3 DNA sequence: TGTGCCAGTAGGCCACGGGGGGGCACTGAAGCTTTCTTT. Translated: CASRPRGGTEAFF.

The chain employs TRBV19 and TRBJ2-2; D may match TRBD1 or TRBD2 (5 bases each). The germline V gene encodes CDR1 LNHDA and CDR2 SQIVND (reference sequence). The CDR3 sequence is 15 residues long. The ends were cut back, 7 bases at V and 6 bases at J, with 18 bases in the middle. The CDR3 protein is CASNTGTSVSGELFF. Written as DNA, the CDR3 is TGTGCCAGTAACACCGGGACCTCTGTATCCGGGGAGCTGTTTTTT.

The V and J genes are TRBV9 and TRBJ1-3; no reliable D call. Germline CDR1 SGDLS, CDR2 YYNGEE. The CDR3 spans 14 residues. Trimming took 0 bases from V and 5 from J, leaving 9 bases between them. This CDR3 is CASSVATGRNTIYF. The DNA of the CDR3 is TGTGCCAGCAGCGTAGCTACGGGGAGAAACACCATATATTTT.

CDR3 nucleotide sequence: TGTGCCAGCAGTTGGCCGACAGGGAGGGGCATGAACACTGAAGCTTTCTTT. As protein: CASSWPTGRGMNTEAFF. The rearrangement links TRBV28 to TRBJ1-1; TRBD1 agrees at 7 bases. In germline, CDR1 is MDHEN, CDR2 SYDVKM. This CDR3 region has 17 residues. The V segment lost 4 bases and the J segment 0 bases; nucleotides outside the gene matches: 11.

In DNA, the CDR3 is TGTGCCAGCAGCGAGACAGGGGGCAGCAACTATGGCTACACCTTC. Amino acids: CASSETGGSNYGYTF. The chain uses TRBV3-1 (or the pseudogene TRBV3-2) and TRBJ1-2; 10 bases line up with TRBD1. V shed 5 bases and J 2 bases; nucleotides not matched to a gene: 5. Germline values: CDR1 LGHDT, CDR2 YNNKEL (reference sequence). This CDR3 comprises 15 residues.

In nucleotides, the CDR3 is TGTGCCAGCTCACCAAGGCTAGCGGGAGGCCGAACCTACGAGCAGTACTTC. Translation: CASSPRLAGGRTYEQYF. The V and J genes are TRBV18 and TRBJ2-7, with 11 bases lining up with TRBD2. Unmatched junction bases numbered 8, after V lost 2 bases and J lost 2 bases. The CDR3 length is 17 residues. Looked up from germline, CDR1 is KGHSH and CDR2 is LQKENI.